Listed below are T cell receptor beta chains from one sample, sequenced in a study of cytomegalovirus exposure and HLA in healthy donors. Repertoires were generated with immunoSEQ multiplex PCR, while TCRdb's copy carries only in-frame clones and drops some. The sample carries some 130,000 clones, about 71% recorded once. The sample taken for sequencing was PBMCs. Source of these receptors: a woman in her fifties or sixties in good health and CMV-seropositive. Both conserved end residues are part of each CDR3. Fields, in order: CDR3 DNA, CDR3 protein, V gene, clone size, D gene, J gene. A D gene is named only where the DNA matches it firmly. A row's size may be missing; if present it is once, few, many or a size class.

CDR3 DNA: TGCGCCAGCAGCCAAGACCCGGGACAGGGGTCATATGGCTACACCTTC; CDR3 protein: CASSQDPGQGSYGYTF; V gene: TRBV4-1; clone size: -; D gene: TRBD1; J gene: TRBJ1-2
CDR3 DNA: TGTGCCAGCAGTTTCCGAGCATCACTGTCCGGCACAGATACGCAGTATTTT; CDR3 protein: CASSFRASLSGTDTQYF; V gene: TRBV27; clone size: -; D gene: -; J gene: TRBJ2-3
CDR3 DNA: TGCGCCAGCAGCTTTGGTGGTCTGAAGGGGGTAGAGACCCAGTACTTC; CDR3 protein: CASSFGGLKGVETQYF; V gene: TRBV5-1; clone size: -; D gene: -; J gene: TRBJ2-5
CDR3 DNA: TGTGCCAGCAGCCCAGGGGGCCGGTACGAGCAGTACTTC; CDR3 protein: CASSPGGRYEQYF; V gene: TRBV27; clone size: once; D gene: TRBD1; J gene: TRBJ2-7
CDR3 DNA: TGTGCCAGCAGTTTCGGGACAGGGGAGATGGCCATATATTTT; CDR3 protein: CASSFGTGEMAIYF; V gene: TRBV28; clone size: -; D gene: TRBD1; J gene: TRBJ1-3
CDR3 DNA: TGCGCCAGCAGGATGGGACTAGCGGGCATCAATGAGCAGTTCTTC; CDR3 protein: CASRMGLAGINEQFF; V gene: TRBV5-1; clone size: -; D gene: TRBD2; J gene: TRBJ2-1
CDR3 DNA: TGTGCCAGCAGTTTAAAATTGGCCGGGACAGGGATAGTGCATTTT; CDR3 protein: CASSLKLAGTGIVHF; V gene: TRBV28; clone size: -; D gene: TRBD1; J gene: TRBJ1-5
CDR3 DNA: TGCAGCGTTGCCCGGGAGCGGCATACGCAGTATTTT; CDR3 protein: CSVARERHTQYF; V gene: TRBV29-1; clone size: few; D gene: -; J gene: TRBJ2-3
CDR3 DNA: TGTGCTAGCAGCTTCGGACTACAAGAGACCCAGTACTTC; CDR3 protein: CASSFGLQETQYF; V gene: TRBV7-7; clone size: -; D gene: -; J gene: TRBJ2-5
CDR3 DNA: TGTGCCAGCAGCTTGGGAGGGGGCAACGAGCAGTACTTC; CDR3 protein: CASSLGGGNEQYF; V gene: TRBV5-8; clone size: -; D gene: TRBD1; J gene: TRBJ2-7
CDR3 DNA: TGTGCCACCGGCCCTCTCCGACAGGTTTTAGGGAACACTGAAGCTTTCTTT; CDR3 protein: CATGPLRQVLGNTEAFF; V gene: TRBV19; clone size: -; D gene: -; J gene: TRBJ1-1
CDR3 DNA: TGTGCCAGCAGCCGGGGGGGGCAGGGCGAAGCTTTCTTT; CDR3 protein: CASSRGGQGEAFF; V gene: TRBV5-8; clone size: -; D gene: -; J gene: TRBJ1-1
CDR3 DNA: TGTGCCTGGAGTGTCCAGGGAGGCCGCACTCCTTTCTTT; CDR3 protein: CAWSVQGGRTPFF; V gene: TRBV30; clone size: few; D gene: -; J gene: TRBJ1-1
CDR3 DNA: TGTGCCAGCAGTTCCGTCCATGAGGGGGCGGCTGAAGCTTTCTTT; CDR3 protein: CASSSVHEGAAEAFF; V gene: TRBV28; clone size: -; D gene: TRBD1; J gene: TRBJ1-1
CDR3 DNA: TGTGCCAGTAGGGATTCCTTTGGGGGCGGCATGAACACTGAAGCTTTCTTT; CDR3 protein: CASRDSFGGGMNTEAFF; V gene: TRBV19; clone size: -; D gene: -; J gene: TRBJ1-1
CDR3 DNA: TGTGCCAGCAGTTTTGGGGGGTCGGAAGAGACCCAGTACTTC; CDR3 protein: CASSFGGSEETQYF; V gene: TRBV28; clone size: -; D gene: -; J gene: TRBJ2-5
CDR3 DNA: TGTGCCAGCAGTTTGGCGGGGACAGGGGTGTATGGGTATGGCTACACCTTC; CDR3 protein: CASSLAGTGVYGYGYTF; V gene: TRBV28; clone size: -; D gene: TRBD1; J gene: TRBJ1-2
CDR3 DNA: TGTGCCAGCAGTGAAGGGGCTAGCGGTTCCTACGAGCAGTACTTC; CDR3 protein: CASSEGASGSYEQYF; V gene: TRBV6-1; clone size: -; D gene: TRBD2; J gene: TRBJ2-7
CDR3 DNA: TGCGCCAGCTCTCGACTAGCGGGAATGACAGATACGCAGTATTTT; CDR3 protein: CASSRLAGMTDTQYF; V gene: TRBV5-1; clone size: -; D gene: TRBD2; J gene: TRBJ2-3
CDR3 DNA: TGCGCCAGCAGCCCGGGACATAACAAAGAGACCCAGTACTTC; CDR3 protein: CASSPGHNKETQYF; V gene: TRBV5-1; clone size: -; D gene: -; J gene: TRBJ2-5
CDR3 DNA: TGTGCCAGCAGGGAAAGAGGGGGTGGGTACGAGCAGTACTTC; CDR3 protein: CASRERGGGYEQYF; V gene: TRBV28; clone size: -; D gene: -; J gene: TRBJ2-7
CDR3 DNA: TGTGCCAGCAGCTACTACAGCGGCAACACTGAAGCTTTCTTT; CDR3 protein: CASSYYSGNTEAFF; V gene: TRBV14; clone size: -; D gene: -; J gene: TRBJ1-1
CDR3 DNA: TGTGCCAGCCGGCAGGAAATCTCTGGAAACACCATATATTTT; CDR3 protein: CASRQEISGNTIYF; V gene: TRBV2; clone size: -; D gene: -; J gene: TRBJ1-3
CDR3 DNA: TGTGCCAGCAGCCCCAGGGGGTCTGCGCAGTATTTT; CDR3 protein: CASSPRGSAQYF; V gene: TRBV6-6; clone size: -; D gene: TRBD1; J gene: TRBJ2-3
CDR3 DNA: TGTGCCAGCAGGACAGGTCTTAATGAAAAACTGTTTTTT; CDR3 protein: CASRTGLNEKLFF; V gene: TRBV11-2; clone size: -; D gene: -; J gene: TRBJ1-4
CDR3 DNA: TGCGCCAGCAGTGAGTCTCACAGGGGGAACACTGAAGCTTTCTTT; CDR3 protein: CASSESHRGNTEAFF; V gene: TRBV10-1; clone size: few; D gene: TRBD1; J gene: TRBJ1-1
CDR3 DNA: TGCGCCAGCAGCCCGAGTTTGGAGGCTAATGAAAAACTGTTTTTT; CDR3 protein: CASSPSLEANEKLFF; V gene: TRBV4-1; clone size: -; D gene: -; J gene: TRBJ1-4
CDR3 DNA: TGTGCCAGCAGCAAAAGCGGGACTAGCGGGAGGGCCTCGGAGCAGTACTTC; CDR3 protein: CASSKSGTSGRASEQYF; V gene: TRBV9; clone size: few; D gene: TRBD2; J gene: TRBJ2-7
CDR3 DNA: TGTGCTAGTGGGGTTTTCAGCTCTGGAAACACCATATATTTT; CDR3 protein: CASGVFSSGNTIYF; V gene: TRBV12-5; clone size: -; D gene: -; J gene: TRBJ1-3
CDR3 DNA: TGTGCCGGCAGTTTAAGTCAGGTCACAGATACGCAGTATTTT; CDR3 protein: CAGSLSQVTDTQYF; V gene: TRBV28; clone size: -; D gene: -; J gene: TRBJ2-3
CDR3 DNA: TGTGCCAGCAGTTACTCGACAGTAGTAGACTATGGCTACACCTTC; CDR3 protein: CASSYSTVVDYGYTF; V gene: TRBV6-8; clone size: -; D gene: -; J gene: TRBJ1-2
CDR3 DNA: TGTGCCAGCAGATCCGGGACATTATACAATGAGCAGTTCTTC; CDR3 protein: CASRSGTLYNEQFF; V gene: TRBV6-1; clone size: few; D gene: -; J gene: TRBJ2-1
CDR3 DNA: TGCGCCAGCAGCTCCGGCGGGAGCCGAGGCAATGAGCAGTTCTTC; CDR3 protein: CASSSGGSRGNEQFF; V gene: TRBV5-1; clone size: -; D gene: TRBD2; J gene: TRBJ2-1
CDR3 DNA: TGTGCCAGCTCACCACCGGGCAGGGGAAGGGAACAGCCCCAGCATTTT; CDR3 protein: CASSPPGRGREQPQHF; V gene: TRBV18; clone size: -; D gene: -; J gene: TRBJ1-5
CDR3 DNA: TGCGCCAGCAGTGAAGCAGGGGCAGATTCACCCCTCCACTTT; CDR3 protein: CASSEAGADSPLHF; V gene: TRBV10-2; clone size: -; D gene: -; J gene: TRBJ1-6
CDR3 DNA: TGTGCCAGCAGTTCTCTCCTACGCCTCGCACAGGGACCTAATGAAAAACTGTTTTTT; CDR3 protein: CASSSLLRLAQGPNEKLFF; V gene: TRBV27; clone size: -; D gene: -; J gene: TRBJ1-4
CDR3 DNA: TGTGCCAGCAGTGACCCTCCACAGGCCTACGAGCAGTACTTC; CDR3 protein: CASSDPPQAYEQYF; V gene: TRBV2; clone size: -; D gene: -; J gene: TRBJ2-7
CDR3 DNA: TGTGCCAGCAGCTTGGGTGCAGGGTCCAATGAAAAACTGTTTTTT; CDR3 protein: CASSLGAGSNEKLFF; V gene: TRBV5-4; clone size: few; D gene: -; J gene: TRBJ1-4
CDR3 DNA: TGTGCCTGGAGTAAGGGGGAACGAACAGATACGCAGTATTTT; CDR3 protein: CAWSKGERTDTQYF; V gene: TRBV30; clone size: few; D gene: -; J gene: TRBJ2-3
CDR3 DNA: TGTGCCAGCAGCTCCGCGACAGGGTCTGACAATCAGCCCCAGCATTTT; CDR3 protein: CASSSATGSDNQPQHF; V gene: TRBV5-8; clone size: -; D gene: TRBD1; J gene: TRBJ1-5
CDR3 DNA: TGTGCCAGCAGAGGTGAGAGGACCGGGGAGCTGTTTTTT; CDR3 protein: CASRGERTGELFF; V gene: TRBV2; clone size: -; D gene: -; J gene: TRBJ2-2
CDR3 DNA: TGTGCCAGCAAGGGACAGACAAATCAGCCCCAGCATTTT; CDR3 protein: CASKGQTNQPQHF; V gene: TRBV2; clone size: -; D gene: TRBD1; J gene: TRBJ1-5
CDR3 DNA: TGTGCCAGCAGTTTATCCGGGACAGGGATAAACACCATATATTTT; CDR3 protein: CASSLSGTGINTIYF; V gene: TRBV9; clone size: -; D gene: TRBD1; J gene: TRBJ1-3
CDR3 DNA: TGCGCCAGCAGCCTCAGGGGGCGTGATGAAAAACTGTTTTTT; CDR3 protein: CASSLRGRDEKLFF; V gene: TRBV5-1; clone size: -; D gene: TRBD1; J gene: TRBJ1-4
CDR3 DNA: TGTGCCAGCAGTTACTTAGGGGGCGCGGCGGGAAACACCATATATTTT; CDR3 protein: CASSYLGGAAGNTIYF; V gene: TRBV6-5; clone size: few; D gene: TRBD1; J gene: TRBJ1-3
CDR3 DNA: TGCGCCAGCAGCTTTAGCGGAGGGAATAACAATGAGCAGTTCTTC; CDR3 protein: CASSFSGGNNNEQFF; V gene: TRBV5-1; clone size: few; D gene: -; J gene: TRBJ2-1
CDR3 DNA: TGTGCCAGCAGTGTGGGGCGCGATAAGAACTATGGCTACACCTTC; CDR3 protein: CASSVGRDKNYGYTF; V gene: TRBV6-1; clone size: -; D gene: -; J gene: TRBJ1-2
CDR3 DNA: TGTGCCAGCAGACCTGGGCAGGGATCCTACGAGCAGTACTTC; CDR3 protein: CASRPGQGSYEQYF; V gene: TRBV6-1; clone size: -; D gene: -; J gene: TRBJ2-7
CDR3 DNA: TGTGCCAGCAGCCCTCAGCCGAGTAGACTAGCGGGAGACGAGCAGTACTTC; CDR3 protein: CASSPQPSRLAGDEQYF; V gene: TRBV14; clone size: -; D gene: TRBD2; J gene: TRBJ2-7
CDR3 DNA: TGTGCCAGCAGTTCCTGGACAGAGAGCTATGGCTACACCTTC; CDR3 protein: CASSSWTESYGYTF; V gene: TRBV28; clone size: -; D gene: -; J gene: TRBJ1-2
CDR3 DNA: TGTGCCAGCAGCTTAAGCGGGAGGTACCCCCCCGGGGAGCTGTTTTTT; CDR3 protein: CASSLSGRYPPGELFF; V gene: TRBV7-3; clone size: -; D gene: TRBD2; J gene: TRBJ2-2
CDR3 DNA: TGTGCCTTCGGAGGGAGCAATCAGCCCCAGCATTTT; CDR3 protein: CAFGGSNQPQHF; V gene: TRBV28; clone size: -; D gene: -; J gene: TRBJ1-5
CDR3 DNA: TGTGCCAGCAGTGAGACAGGGGGCAGGAACACTGAAGCTTTCTTT; CDR3 protein: CASSETGGRNTEAFF; V gene: TRBV2; clone size: few; D gene: TRBD1; J gene: TRBJ1-1